Following are 13 T cell receptor beta chains from one sample sequenced in a study of T cell responses to AZD1222 COVID-19 vaccine. TCRdb's table, derived via immunoSEQ multiplex PCR, lists solely in-frame clones and lacks some. The repertoire has about 140,000 clones, roughly 92% of them found once; the top ten carry roughly 5.1%. The sample here was peripheral blood, taken on day 0 of AZD1222 vaccination. The receptors stem from an adult in good health.

The chain carries TRBV11-3 and TRBJ2-3, with D possibly matching TRBD1 (5 bases). V was clipped by 0 bases and J by 0 bases, with 22 bases between them. The CDR3 extends over 20 amino acids. Per the germline V gene, CDR1 is SGHNT and CDR2 is YENEEA. This CDR3 is CASSLEDPARHRRSTDTQYF. The CDR3 DNA reads TGTGCCAGCAGCTTAGAGGATCCCGCACGACACAGGCGTAGCACAGATACGCAGTATTTT.

The chain carries TRBV5-1 and TRBJ2-1, with 15 bases identical to TRBD2. The CDR3 totals 15 residues. The germline gives CDR1 SGHRS, CDR2 YFSETQ. After removal of 4 bases from V and 10 bases from J, the junction contained 6 bases not matched to a gene. This CDR3 is CASSLGLAGGQEQFF. Here the CDR3 DNA reads TGCGCCAGCAGCCTAGGACTAGCGGGGGGGCAGGAGCAGTTCTTC. Full variable domain (outside the CDR3, taken from reference TRBV5-1 and TRBJ2-1): KAGVTQTPRYLIKTRGQQVTLSCSPISGHRSVSWYQQTPGQGLQFLFEYFSETQRNKGNFPGRFSGRQFSNSRSEMNVSTLELGDSALYLCASSLGLAGGQEQFFGPGTRLTVL.

The rearrangement uses TRBV28 and TRBJ1-2, with a weak D call TRBD1 (5 bases). This CDR3 has 15 residues. CDR1 and CDR2 (germline): MDHEN, SYDVKM. V lost 5 bases and J lost 7, with 20 bases in between. CDR3 sequence: CASSKKGRVLGGYTF. The DNA for the CDR3 is TGTGCCAGCAGTAAAAAGGGGCGGGTGCTAGGTGGCTACACCTTC.

The genes are TRBV15 and TRBJ1-3; D uncertain. The germline V and J ends were trimmed by 1 base and 3 bases, with 10 bases remaining between them. The length of the CDR3 is 15 residues. Germline CDR1 LNHNV, CDR2 YYDKDF (reference sequence). The CDR3 protein is CATSRGQILGNTIYF. The CDR3 bases are TGTGCCACCAGCAGAGGCCAGATACTTGGAAACACCATATATTTT.

This rearrangement joins TRBV3-1 (or the pseudogene TRBV3-2) to TRBJ2-1; 15 bases map to TRBD2. This CDR3 has 19 amino acids. Germline loops: CDR1 LGHDT, CDR2 YNNKEL (reference sequence). V gave up 4 bases and J gave up 0 bases; unmatched junction bases: 7. The chain's CDR3 is CASSRGLAGGQSSYNEQFF. In DNA, the CDR3 is TGTGCCAGCAGCCGGGGACTAGCGGGGGGCCAAAGCTCCTACAATGAGCAGTTCTTC.

The chain has TRBV20-1 and TRBJ2-2, with a weak D call TRBD2 (5 bases). This CDR3 region has 16 residues. The V and J ends lost 3 bases and 6 bases respectively, with 20 bases between them. Germline V CDR1 and CDR2: DFQATT, SNEGSKA (reference sequence). As DNA, the CDR3 is TGCAGTGCTAGTCATACGGGAAGGAGAATGGCCGGGGAGCTGTTTTTT. Translating it yields CSASHTGRRMAGELFF.

The genes are TRBV7-2 and TRBJ2-3; D perhaps matches TRBD1 (5 bases). CDR1 is SGHTA, CDR2 FQGNSA, per germline. Trimming pared 3 bases from V and 0 bases from J, leaving 10 bases between. CDR3 length: 15 amino acids. CDR3 sequence reads: CASSFDRTSTDTQYF. The CDR3 DNA follows: TGTGCCAGCAGCTTCGACAGAACTAGCACAGATACGCAGTATTTT.

The V and J genes are TRBV5-1 and TRBJ2-3, with 7 bases fitting TRBD2. Trimming removed 9 bases from V and 0 bases from J; junction bases left unmatched: 7. The CDR3 totals 14 residues. The germline CDR1 and CDR2 sequences are SGHRS and YFSETQ. The CDR3 DNA sequence: TGCGCCACTAAACTAGCGTCTAGCACAGATACGCAGTATTTT. Translating gives CATKLASSTDTQYF. Full variable domain (rest looked up from reference TRBV5-1 and TRBJ2-3): KAGVTQTPRYLIKTRGQQVTLSCSPISGHRSVSWYQQTPGQGLQFLFEYFSETQRNKGNFPGRFSGRQFSNSRSEMNVSTLELGDSALYLCATKLASSTDTQYFGPGTRLTVL.

The J gene is TRBJ1-1, the V gene TRBV6-5, with 8 bases that match TRBD1. This CDR3 has 14 residues. The V segment lost 7 bases and the J segment 1 base; nucleotides outside the gene matches: 5. CDR1 and CDR2 (germline): MNHEY, SVGAGI. The CDR3 coding sequence is TGTGCCAGCACCCAGGGGACAGGGAACACTGAAGCTTTCTTT. This codes for CASTQGTGNTEAFF.

As DNA, the CDR3 is TGTGCCAGCAGACTCGGACTACAGGGAAAGAACACTGAAGCTTTCTTT. It is translated as CASRLGLQGKNTEAFF. The chain combines TRBV28 with TRBJ1-1, with D possibly matching TRBD1 (6 bases). Trimming shortened V by 6 bases and J by 1 base, and 18 bases separated the two germline ends. CDR3 length: 16 amino acids. Germline loops: CDR1 MDHEN, CDR2 SYDVKM. Together with reference TRBV28 and TRBJ1-1, the CDR3 gives the full variable domain: DVKVTQSSRYLVKRTGEKVFLECVQDMDHENMFWYRQDPGLGLRLIYFSYDVKMKEKGDIPEGYSVSREKKERFSLILESASTNQTSMYLCASRLGLQGKNTEAFFGQGTRLTVV.

CDR3 sequence: CASEWNLNSYGYTF. CDR3 sequence (DNA): TGTGCCAGCGAATGGAACCTAAATAGCTATGGCTACACCTTC. The rearrangement links TRBV5-6 to TRBJ1-2; D unresolved. The length of the CDR3 is 14 residues. Germline assignment: CDR1 SGHDT and CDR2 YYEEEE. V shed 7 bases and J shed 4 bases, with 17 bases lying between them.

This clone was seen a handful of times. The chain employs TRBV5-1 and TRBJ2-2; 12 nucleotides line up with TRBD2. CDR1 SGHRS and CDR2 YFSETQ come from the germline V gene. The CDR3 contains 15 residues. The ends lost 4 bases at V and 5 bases at J; junction bases unmatched: 3. CDR3: CASSRLAGDTGELFF. The CDR3 coding sequence is TGCGCCAGCAGCCGACTAGCGGGGGATACCGGGGAGCTGTTTTTT.

The chain carries TRBV28 and TRBJ2-5; 10 bases map to TRBD1. The CDR3 is made up of 13 amino acids. Germline CDR1 reads MDHEN; CDR2 reads SYDVKM. V trimming: 7 bases; J trimming: 4 bases; junction bases outside the gene matches: 3. The CDR3 coding sequence is TGTGCCAGCACCAGACAGGGGGCAGAGACCCAGTACTTC. Its translation is CASTRQGAETQYF.